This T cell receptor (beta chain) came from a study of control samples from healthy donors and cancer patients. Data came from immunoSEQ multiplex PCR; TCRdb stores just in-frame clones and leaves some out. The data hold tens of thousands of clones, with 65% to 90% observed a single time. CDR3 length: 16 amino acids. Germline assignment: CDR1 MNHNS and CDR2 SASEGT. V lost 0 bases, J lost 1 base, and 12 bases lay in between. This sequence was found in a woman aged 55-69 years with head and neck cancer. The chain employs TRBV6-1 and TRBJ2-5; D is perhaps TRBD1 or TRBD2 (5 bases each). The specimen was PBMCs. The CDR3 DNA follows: TGTGCCAGCAGTGAAGCTTCGGGGCACTTCCAAGAGACCCAGTACTTC. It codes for CASSEASGHFQETQYF.